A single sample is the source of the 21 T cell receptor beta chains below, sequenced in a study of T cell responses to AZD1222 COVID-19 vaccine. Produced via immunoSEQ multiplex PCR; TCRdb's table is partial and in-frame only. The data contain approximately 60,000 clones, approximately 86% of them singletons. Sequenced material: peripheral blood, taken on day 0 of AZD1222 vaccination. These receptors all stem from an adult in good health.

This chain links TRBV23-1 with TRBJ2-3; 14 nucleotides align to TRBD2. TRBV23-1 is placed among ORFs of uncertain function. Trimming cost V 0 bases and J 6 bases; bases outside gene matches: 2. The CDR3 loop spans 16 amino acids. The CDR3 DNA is TGCGCCAGCAGTCAATCGACTAGCGGGGGGGAGGATACGCAGTATTTT. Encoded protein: CASSQSTSGGEDTQYF.

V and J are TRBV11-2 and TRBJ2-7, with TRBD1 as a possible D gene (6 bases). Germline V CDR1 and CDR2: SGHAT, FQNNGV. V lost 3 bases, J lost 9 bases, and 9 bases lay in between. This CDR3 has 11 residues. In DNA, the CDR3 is TGTGCCAGCAGCTTCACAGGGAGGCAGTACTTC. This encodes CASSFTGRQYF.

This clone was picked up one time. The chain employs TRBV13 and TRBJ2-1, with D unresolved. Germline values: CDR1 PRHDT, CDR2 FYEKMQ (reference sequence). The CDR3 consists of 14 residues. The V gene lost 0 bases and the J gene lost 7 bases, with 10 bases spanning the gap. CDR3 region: CASSLGIGKNEQFF. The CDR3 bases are TGTGCCAGCAGCTTAGGGATAGGCAAAAATGAGCAGTTCTTC.

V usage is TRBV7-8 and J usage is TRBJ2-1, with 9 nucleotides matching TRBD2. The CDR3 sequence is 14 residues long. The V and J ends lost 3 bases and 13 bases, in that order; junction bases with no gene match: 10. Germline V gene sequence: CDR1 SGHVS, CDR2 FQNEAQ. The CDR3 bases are TGTGCCAGCAGCTTCTTTAGCGGGAGCTACTCACAGTTCTTC. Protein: CASSFFSGSYSQFF. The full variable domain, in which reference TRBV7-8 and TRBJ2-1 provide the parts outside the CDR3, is GAGVSQSPRYKVAKRGQDVALRCDPISGHVSLFWYQQALGQGPEFLTYFQNEAQLDKSGLPSDRFFAERPEGSVSTLKIQRTQQEDSAVYLCASSFFSGSYSQFFGPGTRLTVL.

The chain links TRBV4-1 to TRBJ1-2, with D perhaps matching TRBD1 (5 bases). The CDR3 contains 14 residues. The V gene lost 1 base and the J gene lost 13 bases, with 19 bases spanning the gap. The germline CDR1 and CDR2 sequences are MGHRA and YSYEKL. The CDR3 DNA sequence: TGCGCCAGCAGCCAAGGGACGCCAGGGAGAGTGAGCACCTTC. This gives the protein CASSQGTPGRVSTF.

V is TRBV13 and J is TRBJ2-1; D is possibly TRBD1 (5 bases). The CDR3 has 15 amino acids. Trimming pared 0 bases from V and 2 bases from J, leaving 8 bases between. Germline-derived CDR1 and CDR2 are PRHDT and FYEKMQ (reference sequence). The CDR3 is CASSLGGQTYNEQFF. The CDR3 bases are TGTGCCAGCAGCTTAGGGGGGCAGACCTACAATGAGCAGTTCTTC.

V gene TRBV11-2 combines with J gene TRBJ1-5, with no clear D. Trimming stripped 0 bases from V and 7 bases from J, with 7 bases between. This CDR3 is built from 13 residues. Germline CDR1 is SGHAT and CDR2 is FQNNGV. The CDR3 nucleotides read TGTGCCAGCAGCTTAGACAGCGGGCAGCCCCAGCATTTT. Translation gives CASSLDSGQPQHF.

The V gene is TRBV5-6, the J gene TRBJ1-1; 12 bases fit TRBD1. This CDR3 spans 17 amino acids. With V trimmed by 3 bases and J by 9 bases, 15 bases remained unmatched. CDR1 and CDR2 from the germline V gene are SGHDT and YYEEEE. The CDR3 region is CASSSSPGTGGRRKAFF. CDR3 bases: TGTGCCAGCAGCTCCAGTCCCGGGACAGGGGGCCGAAGAAAAGCTTTCTTT.

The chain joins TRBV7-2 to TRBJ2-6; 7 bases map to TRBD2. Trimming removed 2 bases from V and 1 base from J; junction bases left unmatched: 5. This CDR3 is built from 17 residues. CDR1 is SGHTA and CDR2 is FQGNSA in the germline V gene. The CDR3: CASSLTSGISGANVLTF. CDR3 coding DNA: TGTGCCAGCAGCTTAACAAGCGGGATATCTGGGGCCAACGTCCTGACTTTC.

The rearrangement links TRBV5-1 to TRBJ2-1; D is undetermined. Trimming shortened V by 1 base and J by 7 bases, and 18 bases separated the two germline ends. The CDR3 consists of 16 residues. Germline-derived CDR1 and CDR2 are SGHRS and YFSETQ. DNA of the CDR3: TGCGCCAGCAGCTTGATTGGTAGGCTGCCCCGTAATGAGCAGTTCTTC. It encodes CASSLIGRLPRNEQFF.

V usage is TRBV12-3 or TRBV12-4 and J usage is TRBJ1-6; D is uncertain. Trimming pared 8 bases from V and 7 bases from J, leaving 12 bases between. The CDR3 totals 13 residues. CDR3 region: CASRLTGNSPLHF. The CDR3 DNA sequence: TGTGCCAGCCGATTGACGGGAAATTCACCCCTCCACTTT.

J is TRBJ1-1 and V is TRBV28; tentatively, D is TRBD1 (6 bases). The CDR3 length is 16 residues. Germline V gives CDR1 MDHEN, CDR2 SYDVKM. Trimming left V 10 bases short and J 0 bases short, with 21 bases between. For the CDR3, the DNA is TGTGCCACCGCACAGGGTCCCTCCCTTCTGAACACTGAAGCTTTCTTT. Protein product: CATAQGPSLLNTEAFF.

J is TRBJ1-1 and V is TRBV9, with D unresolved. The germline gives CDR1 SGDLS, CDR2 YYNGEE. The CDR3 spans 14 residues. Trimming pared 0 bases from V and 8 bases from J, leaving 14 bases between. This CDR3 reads CASSVGGAAAEAFF. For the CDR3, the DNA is TGTGCCAGCAGCGTAGGAGGAGCGGCGGCAGAAGCTTTCTTT. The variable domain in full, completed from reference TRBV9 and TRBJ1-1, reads DSGVTQTPKHLITATGQRVTLRCSPRSGDLSVYWYQQSLDQGLQFLIQYYNGEERAKGNILERFSAQQFPDLHSELNLSSLELGDSALYFCASSVGGAAAEAFFGQGTRLTVV.

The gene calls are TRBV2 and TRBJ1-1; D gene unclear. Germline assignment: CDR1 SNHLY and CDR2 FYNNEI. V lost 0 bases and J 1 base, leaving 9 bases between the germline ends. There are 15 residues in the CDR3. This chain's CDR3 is CASSEALPENTEAFF. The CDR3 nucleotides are TGTGCCAGCAGTGAAGCGCTTCCAGAGAACACTGAAGCTTTCTTT. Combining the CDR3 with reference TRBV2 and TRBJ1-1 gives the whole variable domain EPEVTQTPSHQVTQMGQEVILRCVPISNHLYFYWYRQILGQKVEFLVSFYNNEISEKSEIFDDQFSVERPDGSNFTLKIRSTKLEDSAMYFCASSEALPENTEAFFGQGTRLTVV.

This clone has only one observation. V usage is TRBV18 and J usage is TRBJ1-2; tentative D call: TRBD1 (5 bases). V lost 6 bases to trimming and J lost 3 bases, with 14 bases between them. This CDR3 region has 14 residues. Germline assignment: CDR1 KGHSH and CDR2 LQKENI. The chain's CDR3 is CASSWDSLDYGYTF. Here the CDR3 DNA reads TGTGCCAGCTCTTGGGACTCACTGGACTATGGCTACACCTTC.

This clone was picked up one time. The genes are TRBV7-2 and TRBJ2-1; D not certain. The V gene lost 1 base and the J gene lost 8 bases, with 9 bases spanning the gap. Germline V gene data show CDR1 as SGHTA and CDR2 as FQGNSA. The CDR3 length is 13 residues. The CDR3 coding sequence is TGTGCCAGCAGCTTAGATAGGGTCCATGAGCAGTTCTTC. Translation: CASSLDRVHEQFF. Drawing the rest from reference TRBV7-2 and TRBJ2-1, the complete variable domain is GAGVSQSPSNKVTEKGKDVELRCDPISGHTALYWYRQSLGQGLEFLIYFQGNSAPDKSGLPSDRFSAERTGGSVSTLTIQRTQQEDSAVYLCASSLDRVHEQFFGPGTRLTVL.

The chain's CDR3 is CASSPPVGFNYGYTF. The CDR3 DNA follows: TGTGCCAGCTCACCACCAGTGGGGTTTAACTATGGCTACACCTTC. The V gene is TRBV18, the J gene TRBJ1-2, with unresolved D. The CDR3 length is 15 residues. Germline V CDR1 and CDR2: KGHSH, LQKENI. Trimming removed 0 bases from V and 1 base from J, with 9 bases in between. Variable domain in full (rest from reference TRBV18 and TRBJ1-2): NAGVMQNPRHLVRRRGQEARLRCSPMKGHSHVYWYRQLPEEGLKFMVYLQKENIIDESGMPKERFSAEFPKEGPSILRIQQVVRGDSAAYFCASSPPVGFNYGYTFGSGTRLTVV.

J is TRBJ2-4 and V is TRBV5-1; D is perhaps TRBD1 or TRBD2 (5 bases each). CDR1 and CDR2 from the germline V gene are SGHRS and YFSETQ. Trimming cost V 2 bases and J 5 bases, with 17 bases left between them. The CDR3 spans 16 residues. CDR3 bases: TGCGCCAGCAGCTTTCGTTTCCCGGGGCCACAAAACATTCAGTACTTC. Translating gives CASSFRFPGPQNIQYF.

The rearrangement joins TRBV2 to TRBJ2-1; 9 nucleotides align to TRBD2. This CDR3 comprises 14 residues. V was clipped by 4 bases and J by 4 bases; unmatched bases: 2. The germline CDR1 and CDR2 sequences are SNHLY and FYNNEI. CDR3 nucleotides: TGTGCCAGCAGTGGACTAGCGGAGTACAATGAGCAGTTCTTC. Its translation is CASSGLAEYNEQFF.

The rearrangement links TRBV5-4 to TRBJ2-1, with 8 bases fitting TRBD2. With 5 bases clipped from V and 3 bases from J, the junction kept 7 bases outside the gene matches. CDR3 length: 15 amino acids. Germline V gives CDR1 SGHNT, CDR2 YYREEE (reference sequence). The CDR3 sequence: CASRPGGVLYNEQFF. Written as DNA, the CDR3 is TGTGCCAGCAGACCCGGGGGGGTTCTCTACAATGAGCAGTTCTTC.

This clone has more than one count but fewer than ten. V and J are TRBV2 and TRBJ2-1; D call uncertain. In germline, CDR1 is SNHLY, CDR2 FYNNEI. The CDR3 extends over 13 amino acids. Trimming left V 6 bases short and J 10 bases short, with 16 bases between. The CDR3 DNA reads TGTGCCAGCAGACCCCTTCTTGCGGACGAGCAGTTCTTC. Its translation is CASRPLLADEQFF.